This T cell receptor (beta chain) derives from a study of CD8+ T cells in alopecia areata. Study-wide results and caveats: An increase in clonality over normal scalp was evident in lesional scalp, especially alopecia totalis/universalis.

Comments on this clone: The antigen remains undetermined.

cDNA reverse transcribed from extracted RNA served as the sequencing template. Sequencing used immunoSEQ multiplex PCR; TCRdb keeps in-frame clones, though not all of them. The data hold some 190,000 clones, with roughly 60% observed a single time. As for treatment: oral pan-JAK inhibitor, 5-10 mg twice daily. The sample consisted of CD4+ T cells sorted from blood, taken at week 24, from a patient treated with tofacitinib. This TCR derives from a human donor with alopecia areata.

In DNA form, the CDR3 reads TGCGCCAGCAGCTTGGGGAGAGTGGGTCAAGAGACCCAGTACTTC. It yields the protein CASSLGRVGQETQYF. The V gene is TRBV5-1, the J gene TRBJ2-5; no firm D call. V lost 0 bases and J 2 bases, leaving 11 bases between the germline ends. Germline V gene sequence: CDR1 SGHRS, CDR2 YFSETQ. This CDR3 is 15 amino acids long.